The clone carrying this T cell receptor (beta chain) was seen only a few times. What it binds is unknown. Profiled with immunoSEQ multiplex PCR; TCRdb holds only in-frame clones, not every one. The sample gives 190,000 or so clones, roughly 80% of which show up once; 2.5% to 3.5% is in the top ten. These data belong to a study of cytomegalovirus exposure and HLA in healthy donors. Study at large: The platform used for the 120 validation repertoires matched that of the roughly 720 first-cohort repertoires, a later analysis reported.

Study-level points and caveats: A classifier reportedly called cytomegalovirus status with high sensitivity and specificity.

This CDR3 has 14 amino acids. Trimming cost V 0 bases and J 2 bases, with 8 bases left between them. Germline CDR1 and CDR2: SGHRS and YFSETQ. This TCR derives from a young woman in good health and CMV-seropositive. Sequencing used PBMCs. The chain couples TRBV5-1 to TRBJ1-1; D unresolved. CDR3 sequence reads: CASSLARGNTEAFF. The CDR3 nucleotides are TGCGCCAGCAGCTTGGCCAGAGGTAACACTGAAGCTTTCTTT.